One and the same sample provided the 9 T cell receptor beta chains below, sequenced in a study of blood T cell repertoires in COVID-19 (dated by TCRdb to about 2020). Libraries were prepared through the immunoSEQ multiplex PCR assay. TCRdb mirrors the immuneACCESS table, restricted to in-frame sequences. Some clones are absent from its copies; in checked studies, under half trace to an unresolved V gene, and the reason for the others is unknown. The sample yields fewer than 200,000 clones; less than 85% were counted once. The ten largest clonotypes hold roughly 12% of the sample. Sequencing was done on a sample of PBMCs or T cells enriched from blood (not recorded which). These receptors were taken from a man aged 45-65 years who had recovered from COVID-19.

CDR3 sequence reads: CASSGGQGATNEKLFF. CDR3 bases: TGTGCCAGCAGTGGCGGACAGGGGGCAACTAATGAAAAACTGTTTTTT. The genes are TRBV2 and TRBJ1-4; 10 bases align to TRBD1. Per germline, CDR1 SNHLY and CDR2 FYNNEI. Trimming removed 4 bases from V and 0 bases from J; junction bases left unmatched: 2. This CDR3 is 16 amino acids long.

The chain's CDR3 is CASSQIGTSGFSTDTQYF. The CDR3 DNA is TGTGCCAGCAGCCAGATAGGGACTAGCGGATTTAGCACAGATACGCAGTATTTT. The chain joins TRBV3-1 (or the pseudogene TRBV3-2) to TRBJ2-3, with 11 bases matching TRBD2. The CDR3 runs 18 residues. V lost 3 bases and J lost 0; bases outside the gene matches: 8. Germline CDR1 reads LGHDT; CDR2 reads YNNKEL (reference sequence).

CDR3 in amino acids: CASSLVGGVSQPQHF. In DNA, the CDR3 is TGTGCCAGCAGCTTAGTGGGAGGGGTGAGCCAGCCCCAGCATTTT. The genes are TRBV7-2 and TRBJ1-5; the D gene is possibly TRBD1 (5 bases). V shed 1 base and J shed 7 bases, with 14 bases lying between them. Germline CDR1 and CDR2: SGHTA and FQGNSA. The CDR3 loop spans 15 amino acids.

This chain joins TRBV6-5 and TRBJ1-5; unclear D gene. The V end lost 8 bases, the J end lost 0 bases, and 8 bases lay between the germline ends. The CDR3 extends over 13 amino acids. Germline V CDR1 and CDR2: MNHEY, SVGAGI. The CDR3 protein is CASQDYSNQPQHF. The CDR3 nucleotides read TGTGCCAGCCAGGACTATAGCAATCAGCCCCAGCATTTT.

The gene calls are TRBV9 and TRBJ1-6; D is unclear. Germline CDR1 SGDLS, CDR2 YYNGEE. The germline V and J ends were trimmed by 0 bases and 9 bases, with 4 bases remaining between them. The CDR3 loop spans 12 amino acids. The CDR3 DNA reads TGTGCCAGCAGCGTAGGAGTTTCACCCCTCCACTTT. As protein: CASSVGVSPLHF.

The gene calls are TRBV3-1 (or the pseudogene TRBV3-2) and TRBJ1-1; D unclear. With 4 bases removed from V and 1 base from J, the gap between germline ends came to 19 bases. This CDR3 has 17 amino acids. Germline values: CDR1 LGHDT, CDR2 YNNKEL (reference sequence). The CDR3 DNA follows: TGTGCCAGCAGCCCCTTAGTGGTCTCCGGGGAGAACACTGAAGCTTTCTTT. Protein sequence: CASSPLVVSGENTEAFF.

This clone was found once. The chain has TRBV4-3 and TRBJ1-5; the D gene is possibly TRBD1 (6 bases). The CDR3 covers 15 residues. Germline CDR1 LGHNA, CDR2 YSLEER. Trimming stripped 1 base from V and 3 bases from J, with 10 bases between. The CDR3 region is CASSQGRGTNQPQHF. The CDR3 DNA reads as TGCGCCAGCAGCCAAGGAAGGGGGACCAATCAGCCCCAGCATTTT.

The chain links TRBV25-1 to TRBJ1-6; 8 nucleotides agree with TRBD1. The V gene's germline CDR1 is MGHDK and CDR2 SYGVNS. This CDR3 comprises 13 residues. Trimming removed 9 bases from V and 10 bases from J; junction bases left unmatched: 8. This chain's CDR3 is CASGGPGGSPLHF. In DNA, the CDR3 is TGTGCCAGTGGTGGTCCAGGGGGCTCACCCCTCCACTTT.

The rearrangement joins TRBV4-1 to TRBJ2-3, with 10 bases that match TRBD2. The CDR3 contains 16 residues. CDR1 is MGHRA and CDR2 is YSYEKL in the germline V gene. V was clipped by 0 bases and J by 10 bases; unmatched bases: 10. As DNA, the CDR3 is TGCGCCAGCAGCCAAGATAGTTACGGGACTAGCGTTCCGCAGTATTTT. Its translation is CASSQDSYGTSVPQYF.